The next 25 T cell receptor beta chains were all read from a single sample in a study of regulatory T cells in long-lasting Graves disease. Library construction for TCR beta used iRepertoire HTBI primers and Arm-PCR of CDR3 regions. TCRdb re-called the multiplex PCR reads through MiXCR, storing one row per CDR3 protein. The table records some 220,000 distinct CDR3 sequences, approximately 18% of them present only once. Time point given: newly diagnosed GD, antithyroid drugs for less than 3 months. From PBMCs, RNA was extracted and then used to make the TCR library. These sequences were also reported in another study, on T cells in Graves' hyperthyroidism and ophthalmopathy.

Sample: peripheral blood mononuclear cells (PBMCs), taken at new diagnosis, from a patient treated with antithyroid drugs. The receptors derive from a woman in her 30s with Graves disease.

V usage is TRBV6-2 or TRBV6-3 and J usage is TRBJ2-7, with D unclear. V lost 3 bases to trimming and J lost 3 bases, with 9 bases between them. Germline CDR1 MNHEY, CDR2 SVGEGT. CDR3 size: 13 residues. Here the CDR3 reads CASSYIRGYEQYF. The DNA of the CDR3 is TGTGCCAGCAGTTATATCAGAGGCTACGAGCAGTACTTC.

The chain links TRBV2 to TRBJ2-4; the D is unclear. Germline V gene lookup returns CDR1 SNHLY and CDR2 FYNNEI. Trimming took off 3 bases at V and 0 bases at J, with 9 bases between the two ends. The CDR3 totals 15 residues. The CDR3 loop is CASSESVLAKNIQYF. CDR3 DNA sequence: TGTGCCAGCAGTGAGTCTGTACTAGCCAAAAACATTCAGTACTTC. Full variable domain (missing parts from reference TRBV2 and TRBJ2-4): EPEVTQTPSHQVTQMGQEVILRCVPISNHLYFYWYRQILGQKVEFLVSFYNNEISEKSEIFDDQFSVERPDGSNFTLKIRSTKLEDSAMYFCASSESVLAKNIQYFGAGTRLSVL.

This clonotype appeared many times. The chain uses TRBV14 and TRBJ2-5; 7 bases match TRBD2. Germline values: CDR1 SGHDN, CDR2 FVKESK. Trimming took 0 bases from V and 4 from J; bases not matched to a gene: 5. The CDR3 totals 15 residues. The CDR3 coding sequence is TGTGCCAGCAGCCAAGATGGGGGGGGTGGAGAGACCCAGTACTTC. Translated, it gives CASSQDGGGGETQYF.

The chain carries TRBV19 and TRBJ1-2; 7 bases align to TRBD1. The CDR3 loop spans 15 amino acids. The V and J ends lost 3 bases and 6 bases, in that order; junction bases with no gene match: 10. Germline lookup yields CDR1 LNHDA and CDR2 SQIVND (reference sequence). The CDR3 reads CASSIFPGQVNGYTF. The CDR3 coding sequence is TGTGCCAGTAGTATTTTCCCCGGACAGGTTAATGGCTACACCTTC. Full variable domain (remainder filled in from reference TRBV19 and TRBJ1-2): DGGITQSPKYLFRKEGQNVTLSCEQNLNHDAMYWYRQDPGQGLRLIYYSQIVNDFQKGDIAEGYSVSREKKESFPLTVTSAQKNPTAFYLCASSIFPGQVNGYTFGSGTRLTVV.

This clonotype was seen only a few times. This chain links TRBV24-1 with TRBJ2-1; the D is unclear. Trimming took 8 bases from V and 0 from J, leaving 10 bases between them. The germline V gene has CDR1 KGHDR and CDR2 SFDVKD. CDR3 size: 14 residues. CDR3: CATTSEYSYNEQFF. Here the CDR3 DNA reads TGTGCCACCACCTCAGAATACTCCTACAATGAGCAGTTCTTC.

This clonotype has at least ten counts. As DNA, the CDR3 is TGTGCCAGCAGTTTTTTAGGCACCCTCACAGATACGCAGTATTTT. The encoded protein is CASSFLGTLTDTQYF. This chain uses TRBV6-2 or TRBV6-3 with TRBJ2-3; no definite D call. This CDR3 has 15 residues. Germline CDR1 reads MNHEY; CDR2 reads SVGEGT. Trimming pared 4 bases from V and 2 bases from J, leaving 13 bases between.

A word on this clonotype: With a much larger clone just one base away, this may be a read error. The rearrangement joins TRBV6-1 to TRBJ2-7, with 8 bases aligning to TRBD2. With the DNA end fitting TRBJ2-5 better, the J assignment may be wrong. The V gene's germline CDR1 is MNHNS and CDR2 SASEGT. The length of the CDR3 is 16 residues. CDR3: CASSEGVRGVEETQYF. CDR3 in DNA: TGTGCCAGCAGTGAGGGGGTGCGGGGGGTCGAAGAGACCCAGTACTTC.

This clonotype was detected only a few times. A much bigger clone sits one base away, suggesting this may be a read error. The genes are TRBV27 and TRBJ2-5, with 7 bases aligning to TRBD1. CDR1 MNHEY and CDR2 SMNVEV come from the germline V gene (reference sequence). This CDR3 has 14 residues. The CDR3 is CVSSSPGQQETQYF. DNA of the CDR3: TGTGTCAGCAGTTCCCCGGGACAGCAAGAGACCCAGTACTTC.

The table lists this clonotype with many counts. CDR3 residues: CASSHRTGQYF. In DNA, the CDR3 is TGTGCCAGCAGCCACCGGACGGGGCAGTACTTC. The chain carries TRBV12-3 or TRBV12-4 and TRBJ2-7, with D hard to call. CDR3 length: 11 amino acids. The V and J ends lost 6 bases and 9 bases respectively, with 12 bases between them.

This clonotype occurred many times. The chain carries TRBV24-1 and TRBJ2-3, with D perhaps TRBD1 or TRBD2 (6 bases each). Germline V gene data show CDR1 as KGHDR and CDR2 as SFDVKD. The CDR3 is made up of 16 amino acids. V lost 9 bases and J lost 5, with 23 bases in between. The CDR3 region is CATDDTGGGVGDTQYF. The CDR3 DNA is TGTGCCACCGACGACACTGGAGGGGGAGTAGGAGATACGCAGTATTTT.

This clonotype was observed at least ten times. The V call is TRBV18, the J call TRBJ2-3; maybe TRBD2 (5 bases). Germline V CDR1 and CDR2: KGHSH, LQKENI. This CDR3 is built from 12 residues. Trimming left V 3 bases short and J 8 bases short, with 9 bases between. CDR3 coding DNA: TGTGCCAGCTCACCGGGAGATACTACGCAGTATTTT. Translating it yields CASSPGDTTQYF.

Of note for this clonotype: A far larger clone is one nucleotide away, so this likely arose from a read error. V usage is TRBV10-3 and J usage is TRBJ2-5; no clear D. The J call may be mistaken, given a closer DNA end match to TRBJ2-1. The germline CDR1 and CDR2 sequences are ENHRY and SYGVKD. The CDR3 has 14 residues. The CDR3 loop is CAISESEEHDEQFF. CDR3 DNA: TGTGCCATCAGTGAGTCTGAAGAGCACGATGAGCAGTTCTTC.

This clonotype has a count of ten or more. The chain links TRBV28 to TRBJ1-5, with 7 bases fitting TRBD1. V was clipped by 2 bases and J by 6 bases; unmatched bases: 10. Germline V CDR1 and CDR2: MDHEN, SYDVKM. This CDR3 is built from 16 residues. CDR3 sequence: CASSLHQGDGGQPQHF. In nucleotides, the CDR3 is TGTGCCAGCAGTTTACACCAGGGGGATGGCGGTCAGCCCCAGCATTTT.

The chain couples TRBV7-2 to TRBJ1-1, with D maybe TRBD1 (5 bases). Germline CDR1 and CDR2: SGHTA and FQGNSA. The CDR3 covers 14 residues. V shed 5 bases and J shed 4 bases, with 14 bases lying between them. The CDR3 region has the DNA TGTGCCAGCAGCCGGCGAGGGGTAACCACTGAAGCTTTCTTT. It translates to CASSRRGVTTEAFF.

There are many counts of this clonotype. The gene calls are TRBV28 and TRBJ1-3; D may be TRBD1 (5 bases). Trimming removed 1 base from V and 0 bases from J, with 10 bases in between. This CDR3 region has 16 residues. The germline V gene has CDR1 MDHEN and CDR2 SYDVKM. CDR3 in amino acids: CASSLSGVGSGNTIYF. The DNA for the CDR3 is TGTGCCAGCAGTTTATCGGGGGTGGGCTCTGGAAACACCATATATTTT.

This clonotype appeared many times. The J gene is TRBJ2-5, the V gene TRBV7-7; D may be TRBD2 (6 bases). V lost 6 bases and J 2 bases, leaving 13 bases between the germline ends. Germline loops: CDR1 SSHAT, CDR2 FNYEAQ (reference sequence). The CDR3 contains 14 residues. The CDR3 region has the DNA TGTGCCAGCAGTTCCGGGACTTCACAAGAGACCCAGTACTTC. Translating it yields CASSSGTSQETQYF.

The chain has TRBV28 and TRBJ2-7; D is possibly TRBD1 or TRBD2 (5 bases each). The length of the CDR3 is 16 residues. V lost 5 bases to trimming and J lost 1 base, with 18 bases between them. Germline CDR1 is MDHEN and CDR2 is SYDVKM. CDR3 protein: CASSLNSLGASYEQYF. As DNA, the CDR3 is TGTGCCAGCAGTCTCAATTCGCTCGGGGCTTCCTACGAGCAGTACTTC.

This chain joins TRBV6-1 and TRBJ1-2; TRBD1 might be the D (6 bases). The ends were cut back, 8 bases at V and 8 bases at J, with 18 bases in the middle. The germline CDR1 and CDR2 sequences are MNHNS and SASEGT. The length of the CDR3 is 13 residues. CDR3 sequence: CASRPSGERGYTF. DNA of the CDR3: TGTGCCAGCCGACCTTCAGGGGAGAGGGGCTACACCTTC.

This clonotype was seen many times. The chain has TRBV2 and TRBJ1-1; D uncertain. This CDR3 has 13 residues. V was cut by 1 base and J by 1 base, with 4 bases left in between. CDR1 is SNHLY and CDR2 is FYNNEI in the germline V gene. The CDR3 sequence is CASSEVGNTEAFF. CDR3 DNA sequence: TGTGCCAGCAGTGAAGTAGGGAACACTGAAGCTTTCTTT. Full variable domain (remainder filled in from reference TRBV2 and TRBJ1-1): EPEVTQTPSHQVTQMGQEVILRCVPISNHLYFYWYRQILGQKVEFLVSFYNNEISEKSEIFDDQFSVERPDGSNFTLKIRSTKLEDSAMYFCASSEVGNTEAFFGQGTRLTVV.

The chain is built from TRBV18 and TRBJ2-7, with 8 positions matching TRBD1. V shed 2 bases, J shed 3 bases, and the junction held 3 bases outside the gene matches. Germline assignment: CDR1 KGHSH and CDR2 LQKENI. This CDR3 has 14 amino acids. CDR3 coding DNA: TGTGCCAGCTCACCAAGGACAGGGCTCTACGAGCAGTACTTC. It specifies CASSPRTGLYEQYF.

This sequence joins TRBV5-6 and TRBJ1-4; 9 bases line up with TRBD1. This CDR3 spans 15 amino acids. Trimming at V came to 5 bases and at J to 8 bases, leaving 10 bases not matched to a gene. Per germline, CDR1 SGHDT and CDR2 YYEEEE. Written as DNA, the CDR3 is TGTGCCAGCAGTTCCCAGGACAGGGGTGAAGAAAAACTGTTTTTT. Translated, it gives CASSSQDRGEEKLFF. Based on the CDR3 plus reference TRBV5-6 and TRBJ1-4, the full variable domain is DAGVTQSPTHLIKTRGQQVTLRCSPKSGHDTVSWYQQALGQGPQFIFQYYEEEERQRGNFPDRFSGHQFPNYSSELNVNALLLGDSALYLCASSSQDRGEEKLFFGSGTQLSVL.

This clonotype was counted ten times or more. The rearrangement joins TRBV28 to TRBJ1-1, with D perhaps matching TRBD1 (5 bases). The germline CDR1 and CDR2 sequences are MDHEN and SYDVKM. Trimming cost V 6 bases and J 4 bases, with 15 bases left between them. The CDR3 length is 14 residues. The CDR3 sequence is CASSWSGGGTEAFF. CDR3 nucleotides: TGTGCCAGCAGCTGGTCGGGGGGTGGCACTGAAGCTTTCTTT.

This chain links TRBV12-3 or TRBV12-4 with TRBJ1-1; tentative D call: TRBD1 (6 bases). The ends were cut back, 7 bases at V and 0 bases at J, with 12 bases in the middle. There are 14 residues in the CDR3. CDR3 bases: TGTGCCAGCATCAAGGAGGGGGTGAACACTGAAGCTTTCTTT. Translated: CASIKEGVNTEAFF.

This clonotype has ten or more counts. V and J are TRBV6-5 and TRBJ1-3; a weak D match, TRBD1 (6 bases). In germline, CDR1 is MNHEY, CDR2 SVGAGI. This CDR3 comprises 17 residues. The V gene lost 2 bases and the J gene lost 0 bases, with 14 bases spanning the gap. CDR3 sequence (DNA): TGTGCCAGCAGTTACGTATCAGGACAGCCCTCTGGAAACACCATATATTTT. Its protein is CASSYVSGQPSGNTIYF.

This clonotype was recorded a few times. The chain carries TRBV11-3 and TRBJ2-3, with TRBD2 matching 10 bases. The length of the CDR3 is 17 residues. Looked up from germline, CDR1 is SGHNT and CDR2 is YENEEA. V lost 5 bases and J lost 11; bases outside the gene matches: 19. CDR3 bases: TGTGCCAGCAGCCTTCGTGAAACCCAGCGGGGGGGCCTTGAGCAGTATTTT. Residues: CASSLRETQRGGLEQYF.